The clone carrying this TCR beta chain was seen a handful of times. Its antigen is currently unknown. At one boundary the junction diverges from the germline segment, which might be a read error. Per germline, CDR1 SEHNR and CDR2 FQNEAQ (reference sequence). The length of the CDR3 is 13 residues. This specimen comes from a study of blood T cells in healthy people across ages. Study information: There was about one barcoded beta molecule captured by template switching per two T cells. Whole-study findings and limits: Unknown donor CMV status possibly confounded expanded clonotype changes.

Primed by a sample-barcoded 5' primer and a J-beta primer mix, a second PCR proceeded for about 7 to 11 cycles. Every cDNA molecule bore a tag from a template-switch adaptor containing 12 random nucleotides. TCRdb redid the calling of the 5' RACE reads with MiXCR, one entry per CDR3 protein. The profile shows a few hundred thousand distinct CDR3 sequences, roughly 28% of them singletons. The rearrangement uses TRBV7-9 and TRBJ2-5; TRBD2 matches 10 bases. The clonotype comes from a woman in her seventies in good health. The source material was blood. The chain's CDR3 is CTSSPGLAETQYF. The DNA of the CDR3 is TGTACCAGCAGCCCGGGACTAGCGGAGACCCAGTACTTC.